This entry concerns a single TCR beta chain. There is no known antigen for this receptor. One base away there is no much larger clone; base qualities are not given. The data derive from a study of OX40 agonist ivuxolimab in advanced cancers. At the level of the whole study: Ivuxolimab was an agonistic, fully human IgG2 monoclonal antibody directed against OX40 (CD134), a costimulatory receptor. Intravenous ivuxolimab was administered to patients every 2 weeks at six dose levels: 0.01, 0.1, 0.3, 1.5, 3 and 10 mg/kg. Among the approximately 50 dose-escalation patients, about 20 had hepatocellular carcinoma, 15 or so melanoma, 9 renal cell carcinoma and 9 head and neck cancer. In the dose-escalation cohort, approximately 82% of patients were male, and the mean age was approximately 55 years, with a range of about 20 to 79. Prior anti-PD-1, anti-PD-L1 or anti-CTLA-4 therapy was permitted, and checkpoint inhibitors had been received by about 36% of dose-escalation patients. Partial responses occurred in three dose-escalation patients, of whom one had hepatocellular carcinoma and two had cutaneous melanoma. Peripheral TCRbeta sequencing was intended to test whether TCR sequence diversity was altered and clonal T-cell expansion was caused by ivuxolimab. The monotherapy dose-escalation portion (N = 52 patients) of the phase I ivuxolimab trial is reported in the paper. Study-level results and caveats: The antigen specificity of the clonally expanded peripheral T cells was not determined. At doses of 0.1 to 3.0 mg/kg, clonal expansion of both CD4+ and CD8+ blood T cells was observed from baseline to week 6. In the 0.1-3.0 mg/kg groups, partial responders had among the lowest normalized peripheral clonal expansion, particularly in CD8+ T cells. Low levels of normalized T-cell clonal expansion were also seen in some patients who did not respond. After ivuxolimab, CD8+ T cells had more expanded clones than CD4+ T cells on average.

Patients with a history of autoimmune disease or receiving systemic immunosuppression were excluded from the trial. Peripheral blood for TCR sequencing was collected from all dose cohorts at baseline, on cycle 4 day 1, and on cycle 7 day 1. Samples were obtained from an open-label, multicenter, first-in-human phase I dose-escalation trial of ivuxolimab. Adults with locally advanced or metastatic melanoma, renal cell, hepatocellular, or head and neck squamous cell carcinoma were enrolled in the trial. CD4+ and CD8+ T cells were sorted separately from peripheral blood before TCR sequencing. Taken from cysteine to phenylalanine, the CDR3 has 13 residues. This entry keeps only the CDR3 DNA: 39 bases, framed from base 1. Relative to germline, V is 6 bases shorter and J is 8 bases shorter, with 13 bases between their ends. Via the germline V gene (reference sequence), CDR1 is MNHNY and CDR2 SVGAGI. To sequence the TCRbeta CDR3 region, genomic DNA was isolated from the sorted cells. The immunoSEQ Assay was used for sequencing of TCRbeta CDR3 regions. TCRdb retrieved this table from immuneACCESS and kept in-frame rearrangements only. Not all clones are present; in checked studies, unresolved V genes account for under half, and no reason is known for the remainder. Within this sample are roughly 70,000 clones, with around 88% of them counted one time only. Under 3% of the sample goes to the ten largest clones.

The sequence came from an adult with an advanced solid tumor such as melanoma, head and neck, liver or kidney cancer. This material consisted of CD4+ or CD8+ T cells sorted from blood, taken in a trial of the OX40 agonist ivuxolimab. The rearrangement combines TRBV6-6 with TRBJ1-4; the D gene lacks a confident call. CDR3 region: CASSVRAVEKLFF. In nucleotide form, the sequence is TGTGCCAGCAGCGTCCGGGCGGTCGAAAAACTGTTTTTT.